This T cell receptor (beta chain) came from a study of blood T cell repertoires in COVID-19. Profiling relied on immunoSEQ multiplex PCR, and the TCRdb table lists in-frame clones only, not all of them. The top ten hold roughly 0.99% of the sample, which has about 370,000 clones, around 89% seen once. The receptor's source is a man in his late teens or twenties who had recovered from COVID-19. The sequencing sample was made of PBMCs or T cells enriched from blood (not recorded which).

CDR3 sequence: CASSLEGRGIDGYTF. CDR3 nucleotide sequence: TGCGCCAGCAGCTTGGAGGGCAGGGGAATTGATGGCTACACCTTC. The chain employs TRBV5-1 and TRBJ1-2, with a weak D call TRBD1 (6 bases). Germline CDR1 reads SGHRS; CDR2 reads YFSETQ. The CDR3 is made up of 15 amino acids. V was trimmed by 0 bases and J by 6 bases, leaving 15 bases between them.